This T cell receptor (beta chain) was identified in a study of shared clonotypes between healthy human individuals. Genomic DNA of every subset was divided equally among multiple immunoSEQ plates. Assay: immunoSEQ multiplex PCR; the TCRdb copy retains only in-frame clones and omits some. The sample records 150,000 to 200,000 clones, approximately 95% being singletons. V lost 2 bases, J lost 1 base, and 9 bases lay in between. Per germline, CDR1 SGHRS and CDR2 YFSETQ. The CDR3 runs 14 residues. The receptor's source is a woman aged 25-40 years in good health. Sequencing input: naive CD4+ T cells sorted from blood. Subset specified: CD45RA+ positively selected. The chain is built from TRBV5-1 and TRBJ1-1; no clear D. The CDR3 bases are TGCGCCAGCAGCTTAACCTCGGAGAACACTGAAGCTTTCTTT. Translated: CASSLTSENTEAFF.